One T cell receptor beta chain is described in this entry. Together with a sample-barcoded 5' primer, a J-beta primer mix was included in a second PCR lasting about 6 to 11 cycles. All cDNA molecules were each tagged by a template-switch adaptor with 12 random nucleotides. Every sample produced at least 2.5 million CDR3-containing paired-end reads. TCRdb passed the 5' RACE reads through MiXCR, listing each CDR3 protein once. The sample contains over 600,000 distinct CDR3 sequences, more than 50% of which appear only once. This record belongs to a study of blood T cells in healthy people across ages. CDR1 and CDR2 from the germline V gene are SGHTA and FQGNSA. The V end lost 2 bases, the J end lost 6 bases, and 14 bases lay between the germline ends. This CDR3 is built from 15 residues.

Specimen: blood. This receptor was identified in a man aged 40-55 years in good health. The V gene is TRBV7-2, the J gene TRBJ2-1; D is ambiguous. This CDR3 reads CASSLRQLLSNEQFF. In nucleotides, the CDR3 is TGTGCCAGCAGCTTACGCCAGTTACTTAGCAATGAGCAGTTCTTC.